This T cell receptor (beta chain) is from a study of T cells in tumors after PD-1 blockade. The overall study: Patients had no prior checkpoint blockade, systemic immunosuppressants, or anti-cancer therapy within 4 weeks. Blood samples averaged 113,528 templates (range roughly 22,000-280,000) and 36,000 or so unique clonotypes. Either cemiplimab 350 mg every 2 weeks or pembrolizumab 200 mg every 3 weeks was given.

Repertoires were generated with immunoSEQ multiplex PCR, while TCRdb's copy carries only in-frame clones and drops some. The table records about 60,000 clones, 74% of them present only once. CDR3 length: 16 residues. Trimming cost V 3 bases and J 2 bases; bases outside gene matches: 7. Germline CDR1 reads MGHRA; CDR2 reads YSYEKL. This sequence originates from a human donor with basal cell carcinoma. The specimen comprised PBMCs, sampled after anti-PD-1 treatment. The V call is TRBV4-1, the J call TRBJ2-3; 8 bases fit TRBD2. The CDR3 reads CASSQRGLGITDTQYF. The CDR3 DNA reads as TGCGCCAGCAGCCAGAGGGGACTAGGGATCACAGATACGCAGTATTTT.